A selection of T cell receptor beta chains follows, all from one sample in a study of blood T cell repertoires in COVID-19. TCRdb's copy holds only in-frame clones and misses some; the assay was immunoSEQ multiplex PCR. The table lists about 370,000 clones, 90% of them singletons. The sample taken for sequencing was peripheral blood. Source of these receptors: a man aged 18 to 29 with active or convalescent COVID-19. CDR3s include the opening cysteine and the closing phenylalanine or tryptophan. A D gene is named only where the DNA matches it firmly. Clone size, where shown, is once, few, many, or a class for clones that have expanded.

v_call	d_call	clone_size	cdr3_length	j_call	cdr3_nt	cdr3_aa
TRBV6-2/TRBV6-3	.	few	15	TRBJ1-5	TGTGCCAGCAGCCCGGAGCGGGGGGGTGTTCAGCCCCAGCATTTT	CASSPERGGVQPQHF
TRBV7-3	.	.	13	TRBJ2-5	TGTGCCAGCAGCTTAAACTTCAAAGAGACCCAGTACTTC	CASSLNFKETQYF
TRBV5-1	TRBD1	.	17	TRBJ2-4	TGCGCCAGCAGCTTGCCCCCGACAGGGCTGGTGAAAAACATTCAGTACTTC	CASSLPPTGLVKNIQYF
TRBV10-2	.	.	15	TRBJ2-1	TGCGCCAGCAGTGAGTCTGCGGGGCGACACAATGAGCAGTTCTTC	CASSESAGRHNEQFF
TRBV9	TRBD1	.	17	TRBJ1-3	TGTGCCAGCAGCCGGACACACACAGGGGGAGGTGGAAACACCATATATTTT	CASSRTHTGGGGNTIYF
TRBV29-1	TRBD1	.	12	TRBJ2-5	TGCAGCGTTGGACAGGGCGGAGAGACCCAGTACTTC	CSVGQGGETQYF
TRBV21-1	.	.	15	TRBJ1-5	TGTGCCGACCGGGACAGTTTTTCGAGCAATCAGCCCCAGCATTTT	CADRDSFSSNQPQHF
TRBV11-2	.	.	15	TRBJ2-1	TGTGCCAGCAGCTTAGCAGGGTATTCCTACAATGAGCAGTTCTTC	CASSLAGYSYNEQFF
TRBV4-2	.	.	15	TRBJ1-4	TGTGCCAGCAGCCAAGATCGCACTACTAATGAAAAACTGTTTTTT	CASSQDRTTNEKLFF
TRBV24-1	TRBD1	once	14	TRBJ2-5	TGTGCCACCAGTGATCCGGACAGGGTTGAGACCCAGTACTTC	CATSDPDRVETQYF
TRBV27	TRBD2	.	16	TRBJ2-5	TGTGCCAGGGGGGACCTAGCGGGAGTCGTCCAAGAGACCCAGTACTTC	CARGDLAGVVQETQYF
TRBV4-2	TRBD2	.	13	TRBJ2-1	TGTGCCAGCAGCCCCCGGACTAGCAGAGAGCAGTTCTTC	CASSPRTSREQFF
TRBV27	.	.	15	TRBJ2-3	TGTGCCAGCAGTTCGCACGACAGGCTCACAGATACGCAGTATTTT	CASSSHDRLTDTQYF
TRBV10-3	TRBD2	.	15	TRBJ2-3	TGTGCCATCAGGGGGACTAGCGGAAACACAGATACGCAGTATTTT	CAIRGTSGNTDTQYF
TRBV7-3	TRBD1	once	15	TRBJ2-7	TGTGCCAGCAGCGAGCGGACAGGTTCCTCCTACGAGCAGTACTTC	CASSERTGSSYEQYF
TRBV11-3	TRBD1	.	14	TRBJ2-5	TGTGCCAGCAGCCCTGGGACAGTCCAAGAGACCCAGTACTTC	CASSPGTVQETQYF
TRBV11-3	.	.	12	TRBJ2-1	TGTGCCAGCAGCCGGGACTTGAATGAGCAGTTCTTC	CASSRDLNEQFF
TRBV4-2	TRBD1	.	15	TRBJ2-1	TGTGCCAGCAGTCTCGGGACAGCGATCTACAATGAGCAGTTCTTC	CASSLGTAIYNEQFF
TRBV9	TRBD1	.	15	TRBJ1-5	TGTGCCAGCAGCACTACTGACAGGGGAGGCCAGCCCCAGCATTTT	CASSTTDRGGQPQHF
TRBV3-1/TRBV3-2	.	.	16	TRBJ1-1	TGTGCCAGCAAACGGGGCTTCAGGGGCCTGAACACTGAAGCTTTCTTT	CASKRGFRGLNTEAFF
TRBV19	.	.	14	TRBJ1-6	TGTGCCAGTAGTATAATGGGGGGTGAATCACCCCTCCACTTT	CASSIMGGESPLHF
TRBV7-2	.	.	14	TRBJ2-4	TGTGCCAGCAGCTTAGCCCTGGCCAAAAACATTCAGTACTTC	CASSLALAKNIQYF
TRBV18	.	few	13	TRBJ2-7	TGTGCCAGCTCATCGACTAGGGCGATCGAGCAGTACTTC	CASSSTRAIEQYF
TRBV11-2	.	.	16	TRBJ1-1	TGTGCCAGCAGCTTAACCCCGCCAGGGCCGAACACTGAAGCTTTCTTT	CASSLTPPGPNTEAFF
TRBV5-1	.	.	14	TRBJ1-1	TGCGCCAGCAGCTTGTCACCAGGAAACACTGAAGCTTTCTTT	CASSLSPGNTEAFF
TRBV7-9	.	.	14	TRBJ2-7	TGTGCCAGCAGCTTCCCGGGACTTACCTACGAGCAGTACTTC	CASSFPGLTYEQYF
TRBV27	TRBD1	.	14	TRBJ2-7	TGTGCCAGCAGGAAAGCTACAGGGGGCGGTGAGCAGTACTTC	CASRKATGGGEQYF
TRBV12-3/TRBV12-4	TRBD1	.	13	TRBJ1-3	TGTGCCAGCAGCCCGGGACAGGGATACACCATATATTTT	CASSPGQGYTIYF
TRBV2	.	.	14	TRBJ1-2	TGTGCCAGCAACGCGGGCCTTTCTAACTATGGCTACACCTTC	CASNAGLSNYGYTF
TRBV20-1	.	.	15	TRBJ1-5	TGCAGTGCTAGTTTCGCAGGGAATAGCAATCAGCCCCAGCATTTT	CSASFAGNSNQPQHF
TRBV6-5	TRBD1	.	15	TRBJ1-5	TGTGCCAGCAGACCCACAGGGGATAGCAATCAGCCCCAGCATTTT	CASRPTGDSNQPQHF
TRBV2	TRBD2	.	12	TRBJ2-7	TGTGCCACCGGGACTAGCGGGAGGGCCGTGTACTTC	CATGTSGRAVYF
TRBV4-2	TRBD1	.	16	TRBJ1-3	TGTGCCAGCAGCGAAAGACAGGGTTTCTCTGGAAACACCATATATTTT	CASSERQGFSGNTIYF
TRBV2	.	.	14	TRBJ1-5	TGTGCCAGCAGCGCAGGGCCTTTAAATCAGCCCCAGCATTTT	CASSAGPLNQPQHF
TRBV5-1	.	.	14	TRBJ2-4	TGCGCCAGCAGCTTAGGAGGTATTGAGGACATTCAGTACTTC	CASSLGGIEDIQYF
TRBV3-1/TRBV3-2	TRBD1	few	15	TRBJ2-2	TGTGCCAGGGAAACGGACAGGGCGGGCACCGGGGAGCTGTTTTTT	CARETDRAGTGELFF
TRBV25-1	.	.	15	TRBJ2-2	TGTGCCAGCAGCGGGACAAACGCGAACACCGGGGAGCTGTTTTTT	CASSGTNANTGELFF
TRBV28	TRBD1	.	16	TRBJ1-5	TGTGCCAGCAGTCTTTTGGGACAGGGGTCCGGTCAGCCCCAGCATTTT	CASSLLGQGSGQPQHF
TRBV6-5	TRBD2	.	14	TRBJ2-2	TGTGCCAGCACCCCTGGACTAGCTGTCGGGGAGCTGTTTTTT	CASTPGLAVGELFF
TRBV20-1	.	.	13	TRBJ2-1	TGCAGTGCTAGTCAGCGTGGATACAATGAGCAGTTCTTC	CSASQRGYNEQFF
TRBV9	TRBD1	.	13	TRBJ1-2	TGTGCCAGCAGCGAACAGGGGACGTATGGCTACACCTTC	CASSEQGTYGYTF
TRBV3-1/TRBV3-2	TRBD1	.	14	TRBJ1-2	TGTGCCAGCAGCCAACAGGGGGCCCTTCATGGCTACACCTTC	CASSQQGALHGYTF
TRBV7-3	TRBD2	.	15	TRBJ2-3	TGTGCCAGCAGCTTGGCTAGCGGGAGGACAGATACGCAGTATTTT	CASSLASGRTDTQYF
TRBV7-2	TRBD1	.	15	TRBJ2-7	TGTGCCAGCAGCGAAGGGGACAGGGGTTCCTACGAGCAGTACTTC	CASSEGDRGSYEQYF
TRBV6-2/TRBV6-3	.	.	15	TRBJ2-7	TGTGCCAGCAGTTACTCGACACCGAGCTCCTACGAGCAGTACTTC	CASSYSTPSSYEQYF
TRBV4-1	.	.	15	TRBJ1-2	TGCGCCAGCAGCCAAGTTCCTCAGGGGCGGCATGGCTACACCTTC	CASSQVPQGRHGYTF
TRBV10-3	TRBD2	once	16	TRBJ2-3	TGTGCCATCAGTGAGGGTCCGGGGGGGAGGACAGATACGCAGTATTTT	CAISEGPGGRTDTQYF
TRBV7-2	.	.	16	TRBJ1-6	TGTGCCAGCAGCTTATTTGGGTCAGGGGTTAATTCACCCCTCCACTTT	CASSLFGSGVNSPLHF
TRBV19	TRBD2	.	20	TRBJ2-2	TGTGCCAGTAGTATAGCCCCTCGTGGACTAGCGGGGGCTAAAACCGGGGAGCTGTTTTTT	CASSIAPRGLAGAKTGELFF
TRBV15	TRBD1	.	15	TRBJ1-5	TGTGCCACCAGCAGAGAACAGGGGGACAATCAGCCCCAGCATTTT	CATSREQGDNQPQHF